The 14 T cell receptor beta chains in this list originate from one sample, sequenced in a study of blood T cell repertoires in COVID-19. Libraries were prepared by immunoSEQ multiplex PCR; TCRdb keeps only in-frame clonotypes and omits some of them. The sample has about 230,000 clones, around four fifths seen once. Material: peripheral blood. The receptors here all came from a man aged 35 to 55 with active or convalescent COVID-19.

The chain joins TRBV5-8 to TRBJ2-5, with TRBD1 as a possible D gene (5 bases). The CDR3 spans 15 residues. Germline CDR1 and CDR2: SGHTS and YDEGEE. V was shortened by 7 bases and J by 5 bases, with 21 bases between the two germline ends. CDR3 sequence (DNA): TGTGCCAGCCTTCGTTCGATCTACAAGGGGGAGACCCAGTACTTC. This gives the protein CASLRSIYKGETQYF.

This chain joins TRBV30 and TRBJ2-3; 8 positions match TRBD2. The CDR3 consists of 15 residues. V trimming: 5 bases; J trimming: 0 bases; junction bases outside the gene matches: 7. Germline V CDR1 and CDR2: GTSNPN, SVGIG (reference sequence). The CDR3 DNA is TGTGCCTGGGTCGAAGGGACTAGTAGCACAGATACGCAGTATTTT. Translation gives CAWVEGTSSTDTQYF.

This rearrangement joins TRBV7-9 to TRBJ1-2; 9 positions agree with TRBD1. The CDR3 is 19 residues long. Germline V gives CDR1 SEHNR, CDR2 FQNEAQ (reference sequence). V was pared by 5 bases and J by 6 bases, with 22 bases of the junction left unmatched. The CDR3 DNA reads TGTGCCAGCAGCCCGCCTTGGGACAGGGAGATTTCTGGGGAGGATGGCTACACCTTC. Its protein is CASSPPWDREISGEDGYTF. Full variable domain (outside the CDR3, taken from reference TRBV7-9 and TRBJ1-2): DTGVSQNPRHKITKRGQNVTFRCDPISEHNRLYWYRQTLGQGPEFLTYFQNEAQLEKSRLLSDRFSAERPKGSFSTLEIQRTEQGDSAMYLCASSPPWDREISGEDGYTFGSGTRLTVV.

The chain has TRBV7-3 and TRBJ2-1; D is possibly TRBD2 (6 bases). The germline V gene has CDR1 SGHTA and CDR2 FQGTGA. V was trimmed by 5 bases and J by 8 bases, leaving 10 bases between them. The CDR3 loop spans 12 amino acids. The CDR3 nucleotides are TGTGCCAGCAGCCACCCTAGCGATGAGCAGTTCTTC. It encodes CASSHPSDEQFF.

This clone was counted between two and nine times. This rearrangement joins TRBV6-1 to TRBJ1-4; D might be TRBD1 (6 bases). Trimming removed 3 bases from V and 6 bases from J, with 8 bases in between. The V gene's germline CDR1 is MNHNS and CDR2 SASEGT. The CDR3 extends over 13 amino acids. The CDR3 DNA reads TGTGCCAGCAGTGACAGGGGTGATGAAAAACTGTTTTTT. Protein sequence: CASSDRGDEKLFF.

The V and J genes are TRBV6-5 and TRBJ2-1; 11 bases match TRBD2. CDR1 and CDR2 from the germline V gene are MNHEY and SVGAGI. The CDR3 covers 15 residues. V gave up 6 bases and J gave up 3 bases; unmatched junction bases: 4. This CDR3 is CASRSGLAGYNEQFF. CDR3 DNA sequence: TGTGCCAGCAGATCAGGACTAGCGGGCTACAATGAGCAGTTCTTC.

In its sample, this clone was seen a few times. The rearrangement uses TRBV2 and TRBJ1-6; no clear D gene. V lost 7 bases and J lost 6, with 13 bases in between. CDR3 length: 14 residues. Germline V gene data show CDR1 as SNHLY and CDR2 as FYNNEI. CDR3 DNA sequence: TGTGCCAGCATGAACAGCTTGCCTAATTCACCCCTCCACTTT. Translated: CASMNSLPNSPLHF. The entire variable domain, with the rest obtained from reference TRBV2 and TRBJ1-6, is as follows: EPEVTQTPSHQVTQMGQEVILRCVPISNHLYFYWYRQILGQKVEFLVSFYNNEISEKSEIFDDQFSVERPDGSNFTLKIRSTKLEDSAMYFCASMNSLPNSPLHFGNGTRLTVT.

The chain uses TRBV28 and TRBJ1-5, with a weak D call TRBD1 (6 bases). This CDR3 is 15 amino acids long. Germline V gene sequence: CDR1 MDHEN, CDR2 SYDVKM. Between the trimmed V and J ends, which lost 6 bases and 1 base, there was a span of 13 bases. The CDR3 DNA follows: TGTGCCAGCAGCCTGGACAGCGTAAGCAATCAGCCCCAGCATTTT. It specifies CASSLDSVSNQPQHF.

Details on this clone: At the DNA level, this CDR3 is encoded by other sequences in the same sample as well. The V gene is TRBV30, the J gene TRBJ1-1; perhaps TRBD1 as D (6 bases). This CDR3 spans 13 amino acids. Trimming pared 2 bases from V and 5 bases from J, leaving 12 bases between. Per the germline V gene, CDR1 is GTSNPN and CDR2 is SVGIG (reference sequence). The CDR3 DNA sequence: TGTGCCTGGAGTCCAGGGGTTGGGACTGAAGCTTTCTTT. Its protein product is CAWSPGVGTEAFF.

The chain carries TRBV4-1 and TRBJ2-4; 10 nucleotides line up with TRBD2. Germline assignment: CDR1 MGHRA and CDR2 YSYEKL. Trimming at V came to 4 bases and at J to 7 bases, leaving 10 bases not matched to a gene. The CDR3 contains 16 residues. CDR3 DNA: TGCGCCAGCAGCCTCCTAGGACAGCGGGAGGGCAACATTCAGTACTTC. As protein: CASSLLGQREGNIQYF.

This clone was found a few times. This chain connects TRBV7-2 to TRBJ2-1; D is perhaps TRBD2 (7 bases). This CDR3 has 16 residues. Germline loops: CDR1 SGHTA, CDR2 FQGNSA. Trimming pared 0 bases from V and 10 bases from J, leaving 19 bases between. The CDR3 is CASSLAGGGGAEEQFF. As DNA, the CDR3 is TGTGCCAGCAGCTTAGCCGGCGGGGGCGGCGCGGAAGAGCAGTTCTTC.

CDR3 nucleotide sequence: TGTGCCAGCATTACCGATCGGGGTCAGCCCCAGCATTTT. Amino acid sequence: CASITDRGQPQHF. This chain joins TRBV6-5 and TRBJ1-5, with D unclear. V lost 7 bases and J lost 6, with 13 bases in between. CDR1 MNHEY and CDR2 SVGAGI come from the germline V gene. CDR3 length: 13 residues.

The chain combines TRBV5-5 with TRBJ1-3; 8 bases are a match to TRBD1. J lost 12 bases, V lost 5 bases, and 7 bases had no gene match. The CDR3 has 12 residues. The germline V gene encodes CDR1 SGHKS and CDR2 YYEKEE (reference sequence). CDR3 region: CASSGTGYDIYF. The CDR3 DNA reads TGTGCCAGCAGTGGGACAGGTTATGACATATATTTT.

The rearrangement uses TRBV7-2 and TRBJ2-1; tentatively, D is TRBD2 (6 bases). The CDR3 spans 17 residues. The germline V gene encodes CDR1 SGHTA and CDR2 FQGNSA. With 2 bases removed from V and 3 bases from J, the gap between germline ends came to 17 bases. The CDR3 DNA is TGTGCCAGCAGCTTAATCGCTCGGCGGGGATTCTACAATGAGCAGTTCTTC. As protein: CASSLIARRGFYNEQFF.